What follows is one TCR beta chain and its context. The entry originates in a study of control samples from healthy donors and cancer patients. Here immunoSEQ multiplex PCR was the method, and the copy in TCRdb shows in-frame clones only, minus some. The sample records 130,000 or so clones, over 75% being singletons. V lost 2 bases and J lost 3, with 13 bases in between. Looked up from germline, CDR1 is LNHDA and CDR2 is SQIVND (reference sequence). The CDR3 runs to 15 residues. The source is a man in his forties or fifties in good health. The chain recombines TRBV19 with TRBJ1-2; D not resolved. The sample consisted of blood. The CDR3 nucleotides are TGTGCCAGTAGTATAACAGCGACACGTGACTATGGCTACACCTTC. Encoded protein: CASSITATRDYGYTF.